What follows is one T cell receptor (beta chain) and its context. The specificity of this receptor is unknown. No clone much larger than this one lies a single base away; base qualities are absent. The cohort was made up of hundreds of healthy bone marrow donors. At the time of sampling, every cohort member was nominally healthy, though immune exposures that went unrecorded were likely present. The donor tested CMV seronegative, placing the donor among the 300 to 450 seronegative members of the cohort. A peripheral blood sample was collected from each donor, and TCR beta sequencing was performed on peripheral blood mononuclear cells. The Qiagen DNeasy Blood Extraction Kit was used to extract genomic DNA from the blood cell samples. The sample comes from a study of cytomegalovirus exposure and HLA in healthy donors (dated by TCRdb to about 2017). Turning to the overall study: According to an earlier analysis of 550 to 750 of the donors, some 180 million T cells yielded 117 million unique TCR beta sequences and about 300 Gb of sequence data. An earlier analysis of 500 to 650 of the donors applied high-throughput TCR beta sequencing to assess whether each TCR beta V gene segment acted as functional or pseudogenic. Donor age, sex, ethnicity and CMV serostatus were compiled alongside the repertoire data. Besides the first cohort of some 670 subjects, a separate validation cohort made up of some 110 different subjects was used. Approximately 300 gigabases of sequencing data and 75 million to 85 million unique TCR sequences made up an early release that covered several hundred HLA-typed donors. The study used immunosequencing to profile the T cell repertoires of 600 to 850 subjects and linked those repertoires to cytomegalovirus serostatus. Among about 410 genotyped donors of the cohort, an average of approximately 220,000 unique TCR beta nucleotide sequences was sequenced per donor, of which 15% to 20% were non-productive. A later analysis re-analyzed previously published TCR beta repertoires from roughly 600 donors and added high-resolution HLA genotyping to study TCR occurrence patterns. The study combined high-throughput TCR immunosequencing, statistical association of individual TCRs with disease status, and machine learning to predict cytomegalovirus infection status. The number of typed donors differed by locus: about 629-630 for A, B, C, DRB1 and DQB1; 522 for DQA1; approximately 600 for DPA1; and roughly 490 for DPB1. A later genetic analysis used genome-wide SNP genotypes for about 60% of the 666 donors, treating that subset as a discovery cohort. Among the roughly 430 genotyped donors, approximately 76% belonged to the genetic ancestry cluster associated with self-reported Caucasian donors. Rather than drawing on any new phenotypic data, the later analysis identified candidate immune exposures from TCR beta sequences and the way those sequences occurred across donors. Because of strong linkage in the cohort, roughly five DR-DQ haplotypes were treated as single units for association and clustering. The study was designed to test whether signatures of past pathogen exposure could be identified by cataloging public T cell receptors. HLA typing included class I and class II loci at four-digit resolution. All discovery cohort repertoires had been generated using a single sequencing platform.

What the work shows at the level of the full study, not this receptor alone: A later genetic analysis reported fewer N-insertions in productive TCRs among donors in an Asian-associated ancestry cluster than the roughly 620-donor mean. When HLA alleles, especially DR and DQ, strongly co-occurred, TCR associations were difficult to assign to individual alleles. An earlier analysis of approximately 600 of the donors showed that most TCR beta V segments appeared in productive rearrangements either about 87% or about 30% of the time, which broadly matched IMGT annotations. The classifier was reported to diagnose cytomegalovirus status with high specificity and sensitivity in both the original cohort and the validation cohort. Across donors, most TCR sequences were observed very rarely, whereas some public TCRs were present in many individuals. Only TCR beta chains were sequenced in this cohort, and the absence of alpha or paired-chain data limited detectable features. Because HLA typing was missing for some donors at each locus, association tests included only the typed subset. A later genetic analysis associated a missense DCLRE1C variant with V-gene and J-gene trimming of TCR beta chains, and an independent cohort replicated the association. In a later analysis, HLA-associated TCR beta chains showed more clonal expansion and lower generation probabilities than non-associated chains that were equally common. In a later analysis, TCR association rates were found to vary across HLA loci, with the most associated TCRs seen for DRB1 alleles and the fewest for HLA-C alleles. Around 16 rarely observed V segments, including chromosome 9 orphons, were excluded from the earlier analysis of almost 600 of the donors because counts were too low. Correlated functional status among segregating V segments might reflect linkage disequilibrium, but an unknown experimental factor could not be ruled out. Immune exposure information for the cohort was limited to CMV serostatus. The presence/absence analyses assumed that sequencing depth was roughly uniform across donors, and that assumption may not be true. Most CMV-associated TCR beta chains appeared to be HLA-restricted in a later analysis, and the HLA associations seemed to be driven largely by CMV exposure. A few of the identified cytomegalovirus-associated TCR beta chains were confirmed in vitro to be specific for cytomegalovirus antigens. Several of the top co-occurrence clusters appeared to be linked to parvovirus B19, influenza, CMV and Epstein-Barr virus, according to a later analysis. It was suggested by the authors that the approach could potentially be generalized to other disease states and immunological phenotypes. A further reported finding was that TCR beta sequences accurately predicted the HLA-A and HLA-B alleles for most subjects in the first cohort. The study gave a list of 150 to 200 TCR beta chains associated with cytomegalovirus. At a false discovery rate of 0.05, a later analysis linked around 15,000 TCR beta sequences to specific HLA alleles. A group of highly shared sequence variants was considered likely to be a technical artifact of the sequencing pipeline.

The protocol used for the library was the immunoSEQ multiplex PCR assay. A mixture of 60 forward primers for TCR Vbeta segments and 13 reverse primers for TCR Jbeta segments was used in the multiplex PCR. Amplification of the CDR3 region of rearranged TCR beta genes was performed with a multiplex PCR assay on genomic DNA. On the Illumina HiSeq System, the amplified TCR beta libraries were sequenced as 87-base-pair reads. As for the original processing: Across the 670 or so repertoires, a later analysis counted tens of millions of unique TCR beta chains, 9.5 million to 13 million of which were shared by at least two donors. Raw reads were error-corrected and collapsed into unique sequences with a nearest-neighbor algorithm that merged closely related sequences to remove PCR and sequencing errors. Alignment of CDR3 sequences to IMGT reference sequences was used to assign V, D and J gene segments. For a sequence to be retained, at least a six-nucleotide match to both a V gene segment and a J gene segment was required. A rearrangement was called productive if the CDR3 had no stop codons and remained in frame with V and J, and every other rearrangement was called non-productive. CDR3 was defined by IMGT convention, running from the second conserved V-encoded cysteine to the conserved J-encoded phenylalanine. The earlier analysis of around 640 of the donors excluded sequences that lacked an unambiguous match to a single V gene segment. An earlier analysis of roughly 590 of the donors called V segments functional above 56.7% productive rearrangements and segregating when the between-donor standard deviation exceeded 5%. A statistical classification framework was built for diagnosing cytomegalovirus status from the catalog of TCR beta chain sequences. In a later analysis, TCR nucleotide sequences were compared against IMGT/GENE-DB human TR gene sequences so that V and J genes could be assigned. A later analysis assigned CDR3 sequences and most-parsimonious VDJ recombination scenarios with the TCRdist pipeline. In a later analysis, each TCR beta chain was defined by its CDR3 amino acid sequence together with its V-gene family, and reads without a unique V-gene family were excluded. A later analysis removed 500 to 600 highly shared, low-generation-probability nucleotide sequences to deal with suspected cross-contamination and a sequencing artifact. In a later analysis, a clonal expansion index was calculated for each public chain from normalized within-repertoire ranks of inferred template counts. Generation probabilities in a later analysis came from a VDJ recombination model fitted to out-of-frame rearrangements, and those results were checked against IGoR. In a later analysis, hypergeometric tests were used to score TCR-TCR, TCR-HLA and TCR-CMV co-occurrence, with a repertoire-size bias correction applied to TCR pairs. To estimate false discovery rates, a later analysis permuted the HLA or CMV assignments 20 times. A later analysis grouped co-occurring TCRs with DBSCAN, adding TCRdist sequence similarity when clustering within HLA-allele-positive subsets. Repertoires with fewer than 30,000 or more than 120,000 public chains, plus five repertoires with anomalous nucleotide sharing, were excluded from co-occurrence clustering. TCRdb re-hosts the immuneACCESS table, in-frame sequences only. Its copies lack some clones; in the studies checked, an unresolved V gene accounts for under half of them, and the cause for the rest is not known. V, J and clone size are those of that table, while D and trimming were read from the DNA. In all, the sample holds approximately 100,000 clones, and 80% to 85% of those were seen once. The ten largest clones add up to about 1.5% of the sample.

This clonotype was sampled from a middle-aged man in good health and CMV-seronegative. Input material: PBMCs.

DNA sequence: TGTGCCAGCTTCTCGGACAGGGGAGAGGAAAAACTGTTTTTT. Its protein product is CASFSDRGEEKLFF. Recombination connected TRBV18 to TRBJ1-4; 9 of the junction bases match TRBD1. Its CDR3 holds 14 amino acids, cysteine through phenylalanine. Just CDR3 DNA is preserved here, 42 bases in frame from base 1. Trimmed from V: 7 bases; trimmed from J: 8 bases; junction bases lacking a gene match: 8. Reading the germline V gene gives CDR1 KGHSH and CDR2 LQKENI.